The clone carrying this TCR beta chain was seen a handful of times. The target antigen is unknown. The entry originates in a study of Graves' ophthalmopathy and Graves' hyperthyroidism. Study-wide results and caveats: Between ophthalmopathy and stable hyperthyroidism, a 13-signature model drew a separation with about 88% sensitivity and 81.08% specificity. Also, most clonotypes expanded in the thyroid above 0.001 frequency appeared in blood.

There are 15 residues in the CDR3. The PBMC fraction was derived from around 9.5 ml of fresh peripheral blood. The sequenced template was RNA, covering the TCR beta CDR3 region. The authors performed first-round RT-PCR with HTBI primers and then a second-round multiplex PCR. Each CDR3 protein gets one entry after TCRdb re-called the multiplex PCR reads with MiXCR. The profile shows about 400,000 distinct CDR3 sequences, around a fifth of them singletons. The rearrangement links TRBV12-3 or TRBV12-4 to TRBJ2-2; D might be TRBD1 (6 bases). This clonotype originated in a woman younger than 30 with stable Graves' hyperthyroidism. Sequencing was done on a sample of peripheral blood. CDR3 amino acids: CATRGLYSNTGELFF. The CDR3 coding sequence is TGTGCTACTAGGGGGTTATATTCGAACACCGGGGAGCTGTTTTTT.